Included here is one T cell receptor (beta chain) sequence, with context. Its cognate antigen has yet to be identified. No quality values exist for individual bases; no much larger clone is one base distant. Genomic DNA was used as template for profiling of TCR beta VDJ combinations and CDR3 sequences. An Illumina HiSeq 2000 was the platform used for TCR repertoire sequencing. The original pipeline was this. Repertoires were assessed using TRBV/TRBJ rearrangement plots, CDR3 size and DJ length profiles, and Simpson's diversity index. The most abundant DNA sequence in the deep sequencing data was defined as the immunodominant clone. CDR3 amino acid sequences were screened for sharing across subjects and compared with published repertoires and the VDJdb database. TCRdb's own reprocessing of the public reads used fastp at Q25 and MiXCR and kept productive beta chains. Rows are combined by CDR3 protein, so each entry shows the most common genes and DNA. The V and J calls here are based on TCRdb, not the publication. This sample holds 200,000 to 250,000 distinct CDR3 sequences; more than 55% were observed only once. The leading ten clones occupy around 60% of the sample.

Flow cytometry had shown CD8+CD57+ cell expansion in the patients selected for sequencing. Every patient had a diagnosis of severe acquired aplastic anemia based on International Study of Aplastic Anemia and Agranulocytosis and Camitta criteria. Patients had received no therapy at the time of blood sampling. In the study, sorted CD4+ and CD8+ blood T cells from patients with severe aplastic anemia and from healthy subjects underwent deep sequencing of TCR repertoires. Patients were enrolled under clinicaltrials.gov protocols 00001620, 01623167, 00001397, 00071045, 00081523 and 00961064 in the USA. Ficoll-Paque density gradient centrifugation was used to isolate peripheral blood mononuclear cells. Before DNA was extracted, CD4+ and CD8+ T cells were sorted using either FACS or magnetic beads. This sample is drawn from a study of CD8+CD57+ T cells in acquired aplastic anemia (dated by TCRdb to 2016 to 2018). Background for the entire study: On average, sorted CD4+ and CD8+ cells yielded around 3.5 ug of extracted DNA, with a range of about 0.17 to 27.4 ug. CD8+CD57+ expansion was defined as a frequency above the mean frequency observed in healthy subjects.

Results and caveats for the whole study, not just this receptor: Between patients and healthy controls, no significant difference in CD8+ Simpson's diversity was found (P=0.060). Fewer than 30 CD8+ CDR3 sequences were found in both patients and controls but appeared to be highly expressed in patients and within the immunodominant clones of the patients.

Its CDR3 holds 15 amino acids, cysteine through phenylalanine. Only CDR3 DNA remains: 45 bases, in frame from the first base. As encoded in the germline V gene (reference sequence), CDR1 is LNHNV while CDR2 is YYDKDF. Relative to germline, V is 2 bases shorter and J is 5 bases shorter, with 13 bases between their ends. Specimen: sorted CD4+, CD8+, or CD8+CD57+ T cells (not recorded which) from PBMCs. The clonotype originates from a human donor with aplastic anemia. In this chain, TRBV15 is recombined with TRBJ2-1; the D gene assignment is ambiguous. The CDR3 amino acid sequence is: CATSRRANLDNEQFF. The bases read TGTGCCACCAGCAGACGCGCGAATTTGGACAATGAGCAGTTCTTC.